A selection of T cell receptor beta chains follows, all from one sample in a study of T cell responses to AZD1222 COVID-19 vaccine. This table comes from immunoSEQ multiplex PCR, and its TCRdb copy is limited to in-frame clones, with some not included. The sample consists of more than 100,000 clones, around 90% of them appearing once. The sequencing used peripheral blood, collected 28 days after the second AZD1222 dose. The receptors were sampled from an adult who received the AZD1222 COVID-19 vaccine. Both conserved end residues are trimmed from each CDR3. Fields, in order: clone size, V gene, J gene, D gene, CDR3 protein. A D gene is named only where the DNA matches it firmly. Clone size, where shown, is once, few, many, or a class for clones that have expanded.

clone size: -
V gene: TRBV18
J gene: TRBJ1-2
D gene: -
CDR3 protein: ASSPANSRYGYT

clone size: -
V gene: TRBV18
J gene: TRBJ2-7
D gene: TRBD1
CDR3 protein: ASSPGQGISYEQY

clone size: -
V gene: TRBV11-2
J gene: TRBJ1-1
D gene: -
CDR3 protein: ASSLGQPNTEAF

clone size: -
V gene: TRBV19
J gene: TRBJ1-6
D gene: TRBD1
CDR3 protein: ASGTDGNSPLH

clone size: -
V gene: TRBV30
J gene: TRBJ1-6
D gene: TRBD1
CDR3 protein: AWSRFDRDNSPLH

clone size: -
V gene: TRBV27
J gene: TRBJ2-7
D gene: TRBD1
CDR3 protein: ASSLRTGISSEQY

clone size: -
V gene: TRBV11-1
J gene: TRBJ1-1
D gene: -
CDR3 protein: ASSLVEGATEAF

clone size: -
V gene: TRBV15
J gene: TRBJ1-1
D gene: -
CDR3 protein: ATSRVGGGRTEAF

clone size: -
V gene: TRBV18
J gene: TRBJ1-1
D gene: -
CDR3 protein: ASSPLGGDTEAF

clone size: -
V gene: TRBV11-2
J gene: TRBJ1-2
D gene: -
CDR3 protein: ASSLGLGVGYT

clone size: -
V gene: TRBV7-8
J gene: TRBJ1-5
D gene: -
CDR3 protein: ASSPPFQPQH

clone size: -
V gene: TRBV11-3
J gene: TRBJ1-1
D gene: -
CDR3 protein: ASSPEGGRGAEAF

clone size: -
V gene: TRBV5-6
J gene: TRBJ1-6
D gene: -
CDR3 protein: ASSWGLQGDSPLH

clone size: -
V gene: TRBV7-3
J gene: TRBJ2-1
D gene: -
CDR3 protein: ASSLHGGSAHNEQF

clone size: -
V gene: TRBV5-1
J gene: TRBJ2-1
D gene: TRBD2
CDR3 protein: ASSQSLTGGPYNEQF

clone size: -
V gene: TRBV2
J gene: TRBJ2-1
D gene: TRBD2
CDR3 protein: ASRGTSGSHQF

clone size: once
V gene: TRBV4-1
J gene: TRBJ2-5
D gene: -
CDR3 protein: ASSSNGRPEETQY

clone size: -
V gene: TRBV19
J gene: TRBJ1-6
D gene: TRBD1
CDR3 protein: ASSTPGQGAINSPLH